The following is a T cell receptor beta chain sequence with its context. Antigen specificity is unknown. The data originate from a study of blood T cells in healthy people across ages. Trimming cost V 5 bases and J 0 bases, with 18 bases left between them. Looked up from germline, CDR1 is MGHDK and CDR2 is SYGVNS. There are 17 residues in the CDR3. Primed by a sample-barcoded 5' primer and a J-beta primer mix, a second PCR proceeded for 7 to 11 cycles. Any given sample supplied a minimum of 2.5 million CDR3-containing paired-end reads. TCRdb re-analysed the 5' RACE reads in MiXCR, keeping a single row per CDR3 protein. The table includes about a million distinct CDR3 sequences, just over 50% detected once. Findings of the study overall: Considered underestimates were the diversity estimates obtained from one million T cells. Per million T cells, TCR beta diversity dropped roughly linearly as age increased.

Peripheral blood, about 10 milliliters per donor, was collected. The sequencing input was blood. V usage is TRBV25-1 and J usage is TRBJ2-3, with D maybe TRBD2 (6 bases). The source of this sequence is a woman in her sixties in good health. The CDR3 DNA is TGTGCCAGCAGTACGACTAGGACCGGAGGAAGCACAGATACGCAGTATTTT. Its translation is CASSTTRTGGSTDTQYF.